This TCR beta chain emerged from a study of blood T cell repertoires in COVID-19. V lost 3 bases and J lost 1, with 12 bases in between. This CDR3 contains 15 residues. CDR1 SGHTA and CDR2 FQGNSA come from the germline V gene. This table comes from immunoSEQ multiplex PCR, and its TCRdb copy is limited to in-frame clones, with some not included. Of hundreds of thousands of clones in the sample, around nine tenths were seen once. The chain uses TRBV7-2 and TRBJ1-1, with D maybe TRBD1 (6 bases). The sequenced sample was peripheral blood. This TCR derives from a man aged 40-55 years with acute or convalescent COVID-19. CDR3 coding DNA: TGTGCCAGCAGCTTCGTGATCAGGGGGAACACTGAAGCTTTCTTT. It specifies CASSFVIRGNTEAFF.